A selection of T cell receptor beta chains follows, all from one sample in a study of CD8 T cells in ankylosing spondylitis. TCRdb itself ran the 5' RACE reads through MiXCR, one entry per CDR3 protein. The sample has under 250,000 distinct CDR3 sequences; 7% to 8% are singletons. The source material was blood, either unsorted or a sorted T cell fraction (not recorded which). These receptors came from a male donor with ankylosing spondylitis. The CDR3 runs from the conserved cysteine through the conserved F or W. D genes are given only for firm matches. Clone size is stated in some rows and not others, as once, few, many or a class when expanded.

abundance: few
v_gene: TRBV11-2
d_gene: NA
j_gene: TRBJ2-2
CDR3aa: CASSPPPPPSGELFF
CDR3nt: TGTGCCAGCAGCCCCCCCCCACCTCCGAGCGGGGAGCTGTTTTTT

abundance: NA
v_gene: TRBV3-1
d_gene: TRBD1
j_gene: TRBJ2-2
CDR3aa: CASTWDRVRTGELFF
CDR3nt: TGTGCCAGCACCTGGGACAGGGTGCGGACCGGGGAGCTGTTTTTT

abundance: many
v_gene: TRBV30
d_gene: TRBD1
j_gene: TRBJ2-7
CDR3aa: CAWSGAGGYYEQYF
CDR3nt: TGTGCCTGGAGTGGGGCAGGGGGTTACTACGAGCAGTACTTC

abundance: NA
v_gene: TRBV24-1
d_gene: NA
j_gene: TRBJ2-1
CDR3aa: CATSDTLANEQFF
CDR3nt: TGTGCCACCAGTGACACACTAGCCAATGAGCAGTTCTTC

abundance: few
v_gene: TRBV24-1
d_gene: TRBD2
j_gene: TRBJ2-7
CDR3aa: CATRGPGRADEQYF
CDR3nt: TGTGCCACCAGAGGCCCAGGGAGGGCAGACGAGCAGTACTTC

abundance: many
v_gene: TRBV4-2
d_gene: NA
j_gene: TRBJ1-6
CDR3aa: CASSQRQRSPLHF
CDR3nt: TGTGCCAGCAGCCAAAGACAGAGGTCACCCCTCCACTTT

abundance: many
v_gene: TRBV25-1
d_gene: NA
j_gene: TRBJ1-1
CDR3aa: CASSELDRTEAFF
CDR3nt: TGTGCCAGCAGTGAGCTCGATCGCACTGAAGCTTTCTTT

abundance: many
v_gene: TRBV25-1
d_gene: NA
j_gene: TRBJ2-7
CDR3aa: CASLGSRSYEQYF
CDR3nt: TGTGCCAGCCTCGGAAGCCGCTCCTACGAGCAGTACTTC

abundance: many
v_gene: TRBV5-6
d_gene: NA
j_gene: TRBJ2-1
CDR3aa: CASSLEAAGNEQFF
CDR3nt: TGTGCCAGCAGCTTGGAGGCGGCGGGCAATGAGCAGTTCTTC

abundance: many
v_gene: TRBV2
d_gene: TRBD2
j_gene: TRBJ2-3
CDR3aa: CASSPYMTSGGPTDTQYF
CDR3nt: TGTGCCAGCAGTCCCTATATGACTAGCGGGGGGCCAACAGATACGCAGTATTTT

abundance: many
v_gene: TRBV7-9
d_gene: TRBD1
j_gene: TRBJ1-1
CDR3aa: CASSSGQGGAFF
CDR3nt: TGTGCCAGCAGCTCGGGACAGGGGGGAGCTTTCTTT

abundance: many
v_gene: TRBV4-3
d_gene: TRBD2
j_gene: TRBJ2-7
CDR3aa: CASSQGSEGELAGGYEQYF
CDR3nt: TGCGCCAGCAGCCAAGGGTCGGAGGGGGAACTAGCGGGAGGTTACGAGCAGTACTTC

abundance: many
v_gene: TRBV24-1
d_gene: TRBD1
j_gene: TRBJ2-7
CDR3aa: CATSDWGTGASDEQYF
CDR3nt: TGTGCCACCAGTGATTGGGGGACAGGGGCGAGCGACGAGCAGTACTTC

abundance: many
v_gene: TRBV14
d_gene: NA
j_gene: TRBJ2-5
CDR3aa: CASSQAVQETQYF
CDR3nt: TGTGCCAGCAGCCAAGCCGTTCAAGAGACCCAGTACTTC

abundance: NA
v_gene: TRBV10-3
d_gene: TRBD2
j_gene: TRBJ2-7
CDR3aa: CAIRGTSDYEQYF
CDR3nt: TGTGCCATCAGAGGGACTAGTGACTACGAGCAGTACTTC

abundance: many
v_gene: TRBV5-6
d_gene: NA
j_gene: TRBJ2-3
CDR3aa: CASSEGDTQYF
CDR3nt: TGTGCCAGCAGCGAGGGTGATACGCAGTATTTT

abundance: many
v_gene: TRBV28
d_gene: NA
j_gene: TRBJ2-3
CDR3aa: CASSLGMTLWDTQYF
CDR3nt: TGTGCCAGCAGTTTAGGGATGACTCTGTGGGATACGCAGTATTTT

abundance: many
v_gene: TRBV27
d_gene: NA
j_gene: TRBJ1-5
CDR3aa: CASTSGGGNQPQHF
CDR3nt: TGTGCCAGCACCAGCGGGGGAGGTAATCAGCCCCAGCATTTT

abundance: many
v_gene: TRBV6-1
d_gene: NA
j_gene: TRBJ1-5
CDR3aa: CASSQLRESNQPQHF
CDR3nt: TGTGCCAGCAGTCAACTACGTGAAAGCAATCAGCCCCAGCATTTT

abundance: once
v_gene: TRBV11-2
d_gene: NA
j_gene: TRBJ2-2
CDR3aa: CASSLWRQQYVKPGELFF
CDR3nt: TGTGCCAGCAGCCTTTGGCGACAGCAGTACGTGAAGCCCGGGGAGCTGTTTTTT

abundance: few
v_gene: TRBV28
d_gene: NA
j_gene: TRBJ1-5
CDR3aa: CATGVGRYSNQPQHF
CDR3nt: TGTGCCACGGGGGTTGGCCGGTATAGCAATCAGCCCCAGCATTTT

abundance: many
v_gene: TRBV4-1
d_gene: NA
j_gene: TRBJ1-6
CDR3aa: CASSRSPDSSYNSPLHF
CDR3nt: TGCGCCAGCAGCCGGTCCCCCGACAGCTCCTATAATTCACCCCTCCACTTT